The 5 T cell receptor beta chains given below trace back to one sample, sequenced in a study of CD8 T cells in ankylosing spondylitis. TCRdb ran MiXCR on the 5' RACE reads and lists one entry per CDR3 protein. The sample holds a few hundred thousand distinct CDR3 sequences, less than 25% seen once. The source material was blood, either unsorted or a sorted T cell fraction (not recorded which). These TCRs come from a female donor with ankylosing spondylitis or in good health (not recorded which).

The chain employs TRBV30 and TRBJ1-2; the D gene is possibly TRBD1 (6 bases). V was pared by 0 bases and J by 7 bases, with 9 bases between. Germline loops: CDR1 GTSNPN, CDR2 SVGIG (reference sequence). The CDR3 covers 12 residues. CDR3 in DNA: TGTGCCTGGAGTGTTACAGGGACTGGCTACACCTTC. This gives the protein CAWSVTGTGYTF.

The chain joins TRBV20-1 to TRBJ2-7, with TRBD1 matching over 9 bases. Germline V lookup: CDR1 DFQATT, CDR2 SNEGSKA (reference sequence). The CDR3 totals 15 residues. The junction had 8 bases not matched to a gene; V was cut back by 1 base and J by 4 bases. The CDR3 DNA reads as TGCAGTGCTAGAGGGTTAGGACAGGGGTCTTACGAGCAGTACTTC. Its translation: CSARGLGQGSYEQYF.

About this clonotype: The junction departs from the called germline gene at one end, perhaps through a read error. V usage is TRBV7-7 and J usage is TRBJ2-3; TRBD2 aligns across 8 bases. Germline V gene lookup returns CDR1 SSHAT and CDR2 FNYEAQ (reference sequence). The CDR3 covers 14 residues. CDR3 nucleotides: TGTGCCAGCAGCCAAGGGACTAGAACAGATACGCAGAATTTT. Protein: CASSQGTRTDTQNF.

The chain links TRBV29-1 to TRBJ2-1, with 12 bases matching TRBD1. The ends lost 7 bases at V and 7 bases at J; junction bases unmatched: 5. This CDR3 has 13 amino acids. The V gene's germline CDR1 is SQVTM and CDR2 ANQGSEA. CDR3 sequence (DNA): TGCAGCGCCGGGACAGGGGGCGGGAATGAGCAGTTCTTC. This sequence encodes CSAGTGGGNEQFF.

This clonotype was counted many times. CDR3: CASSETGLGLNEQFF. CDR3 nucleotides: TGTGCCAGCAGTGAGACAGGGCTGGGATTAAATGAGCAGTTCTTC. The V call is TRBV25-1, the J call TRBJ2-1, with 7 bases fitting TRBD1. The CDR3 extends over 15 amino acids. The trim removed 3 bases at V and 7 bases at J, leaving 9 bases unmatched. The germline gives CDR1 MGHDK, CDR2 SYGVNS. The variable domain in full, completed from reference TRBV25-1 and TRBJ2-1, reads EADIYQTPRYLVIGTGKKITLECSQTMGHDKMYWYQQDPGMELHLIHYSYGVNSTEKGDLSSESTVSRIRTEHFPLTLESARPSHTSQYLCASSETGLGLNEQFFGPGTRLTVL.